A selection of T cell receptor beta chains follows, all from one sample in a study of quantifying T cell responses using KT2 cells. TCRdb used MiXCR to reprocess the UMI-ligation and nested PCR reads, holding one entry per CDR3 protein. Of 31,000 or so distinct CDR3 sequences detected, around a tenth appear once; the ten largest clones hold about 9.9%. Sequenced: PBMCs spiked with cells of the T cell clone KT2. These TCRs come from a human donor. CDR3s include the opening cysteine and the closing phenylalanine or tryptophan. A D gene is named only where the DNA matches it firmly. The size of a clone is reported for some rows only, either as once, few or many, or as a class for expanded clones.

v_call: TRBV7-9
d_call: -
j_call: TRBJ2-5
clone_size: many
cdr3_nt: TGTGCCAGCAGCTTTTTCGACGAGGAGGGGGAGACCCAGTACTTC
cdr3_aa: CASSFFDEEGETQYF

v_call: TRBV7-2
d_call: -
j_call: TRBJ1-1
clone_size: many
cdr3_nt: TGTGCCAGCAGCTTAGTGTACAGGAACACTGAAGCTTTCTTT
cdr3_aa: CASSLVYRNTEAFF

v_call: TRBV5-1
d_call: -
j_call: TRBJ2-2
clone_size: -
cdr3_nt: TGCGCCAGCAGCTCCACAGGGAATGCCGGGGAGCTGTTTTTT
cdr3_aa: CASSSTGNAGELFF

v_call: TRBV6-1
d_call: -
j_call: TRBJ2-6
clone_size: -
cdr3_nt: TGTGCCAGCAGTGAACGACAGAGCTCTGGGGCCAACGTCCTGACTTTC
cdr3_aa: CASSERQSSGANVLTF

v_call: TRBV6-5
d_call: -
j_call: TRBJ2-7
clone_size: few
cdr3_nt: TGTGCCAGCAGTTACTCGCCGGACAGTTCCTACGAGCAGTACTTC
cdr3_aa: CASSYSPDSSYEQYF

v_call: TRBV7-9
d_call: -
j_call: TRBJ1-6
clone_size: -
cdr3_nt: TGTGCCAGCACCCTAGACGGGGGATCACCCCTCCACTTT
cdr3_aa: CASTLDGGSPLHF

v_call: TRBV7-9
d_call: -
j_call: TRBJ2-7
clone_size: many
cdr3_nt: TGTGCCAGCAGCTCCCCACAGATCAGCCCCTACGAGCAGTACTTC
cdr3_aa: CASSSPQISPYEQYF

v_call: TRBV5-1
d_call: -
j_call: TRBJ1-6
clone_size: few
cdr3_nt: TGCGCCAGCAGCTTGTGGGGAGACGAATCACCCCTCCACTTT
cdr3_aa: CASSLWGDESPLHF

v_call: TRBV6-1
d_call: -
j_call: TRBJ1-2
clone_size: -
cdr3_nt: TGTGCCAGCAGTGAAATTATTGGCAGGGGAAACTATGGCTACACCTTC
cdr3_aa: CASSEIIGRGNYGYTF

v_call: TRBV3-1
d_call: -
j_call: TRBJ1-2
clone_size: -
cdr3_nt: TGTGCCAGCAGCCGGGGGAGAATGGGACCCAACTATGGCTACACCTTC
cdr3_aa: CASSRGRMGPNYGYTF

v_call: TRBV4-1
d_call: TRBD1
j_call: TRBJ2-3
clone_size: -
cdr3_nt: TGCGCCAGCAGCCACCGGGACAGGGTCAGGCAACCTACAGATACGCAGTATTTT
cdr3_aa: CASSHRDRVRQPTDTQYF

v_call: TRBV6-5
d_call: -
j_call: TRBJ2-3
clone_size: few
cdr3_nt: TGTGCCAGCAGTCCAAGGGCCGGGGTCAGCACAGATACGCAGTATTTT
cdr3_aa: CASSPRAGVSTDTQYF

v_call: TRBV6-2/TRBV6-3
d_call: -
j_call: TRBJ2-6
clone_size: few
cdr3_nt: TGTGCCAGCAGTTACACCGCTGGTGGGGCCAACGTCCTGACTTTC
cdr3_aa: CASSYTAGGANVLTF

v_call: TRBV7-4
d_call: -
j_call: TRBJ1-1
clone_size: -
cdr3_nt: TGTGCCAGCAGCTCCTATCTCCTTTCCGTCTGGAACACTGAAGCTTTCTTT
cdr3_aa: CASSSYLLSVWNTEAFF

v_call: TRBV7-2
d_call: -
j_call: TRBJ2-3
clone_size: -
cdr3_nt: TGTGCCAGCAGCTTAGTCCGCGGGATTTTGGCAGATACGCAGTATTTT
cdr3_aa: CASSLVRGILADTQYF

v_call: TRBV7-6
d_call: TRBD2
j_call: TRBJ2-1
clone_size: -
cdr3_nt: TGTGCCAGCAGCTCTCGCGCTAGCGGGAACGGTGAGCAGTTCTTC
cdr3_aa: CASSSRASGNGEQFF

v_call: TRBV15
d_call: -
j_call: TRBJ1-2
clone_size: few
cdr3_nt: TGTGCCACCAGCGGGCTACTATCACAGGGCGGCTATGGCTACACCTTC
cdr3_aa: CATSGLLSQGGYGYTF

v_call: TRBV7-2
d_call: TRBD2
j_call: TRBJ2-4
clone_size: many
cdr3_nt: TGTGCCAGCAGCCCTAGCGGGAGTTCAAAAAACATTCAGTACTTC
cdr3_aa: CASSPSGSSKNIQYF

v_call: TRBV30
d_call: TRBD2
j_call: TRBJ2-1
clone_size: few
cdr3_nt: TGTGCCTGGAGCGGGGGGGCAGTTAATGAGCAGTTCTTC
cdr3_aa: CAWSGGAVNEQFF

v_call: TRBV2
d_call: -
j_call: TRBJ2-3
clone_size: few
cdr3_nt: TGTGCCAGCAGTGACTCAGGGTTCGTACGGGATACGCAGTATTTT
cdr3_aa: CASSDSGFVRDTQYF

v_call: TRBV20-1
d_call: -
j_call: TRBJ1-1
clone_size: -
cdr3_nt: TGCAGTGCTAGAGATTGGGGGTGGACTGAAGCTTTCTTT
cdr3_aa: CSARDWGWTEAFF